This T cell receptor beta chain was retrieved from a study of patients and donors after allogeneic stem cell transplantation. The sample holds a few counts of this clonotype. There are 14 residues in the CDR3. Germline assignment: CDR1 DFQATT and CDR2 SNEGSKA (reference sequence). Between the trimmed V and J ends, which lost 1 base and 2 bases, there was a span of 11 bases. TCRdb reprocessed the RT-PCR reads with MiXCR, giving one entry per CDR3 protein. The sample yields hundreds of thousands of distinct CDR3 sequences, more than 15% seen once. The material sequenced was blood, either unsorted or a sorted T cell fraction (not recorded which). This clonotype was obtained from a human donor who was either an allogeneic HSCT recipient or a stem cell or donor lymphocyte infusion donor (not recorded which). It is not recorded whose cells these are; they may come from a transplant donor. V and J are TRBV20-1 and TRBJ2-5; a possible D gene is TRBD1 (6 bases). The CDR3 spells CSARAWTAQETQYF. The CDR3 coding sequence is TGCAGTGCTAGAGCCTGGACAGCTCAAGAGACCCAGTACTTC.